The entry below describes one T cell receptor beta chain. This sample is drawn from a study of blood T cell repertoires in COVID-19. Study background: Samples of COVID-19 (acute and convalescent) were obtained from the United States, Italy and Spain. T cells, B-cell-depleted T cells, or PBMCs provided the cDNA or gDNA that served as material.

Seattle cases were enrolled at active infection and followed longitudinally. CDR1 and CDR2 from the germline V gene are SGHDN and FVKESK. The CDR3 has 16 residues. Trimming cost V 2 bases and J 4 bases; bases outside gene matches: 3. The authors' processing: Amplification from reference gene primers served as the basis for estimated nucleated cell counts. Libraries were prepared by immunoSEQ multiplex PCR; TCRdb keeps only in-frame clonotypes and omits some of them. V, J and clone size reflect that table, while D and trimming were determined from the DNA. The sample lists about 290,000 clones; under 90% were seen once.

The specimen sequenced was peripheral blood. This rearrangement joins TRBV14 to TRBJ2-1, with 12 bases lining up with TRBD2. The sequence was collected from a woman aged 30 to 39 with COVID-19, enrolled during active disease. CDR3 DNA sequence: TGTGCCAGCAGCCAATGGGGACTAGCGGGTTACAATGAGCAGTTCTTC. It is translated as CASSQWGLAGYNEQFF.